This passage covers 8 T cell receptor beta chains from one sample sequenced in a study of response to subunit inactivated influenza vaccine. Each CDR3 protein is one row after TCRdb ran MiXCR on the RT-PCR reads. The data show about 570,000 distinct CDR3 sequences, about 11% seen once. These data are also associated with another study on T cells expressing NK-cell markers. That investigation notes: Generation of TCR beta cDNA was performed by 5'RACE template switching incorporating UMIs.

The material was PBMCs from blood, obtained on the day of vaccination. The receptors were sampled from a man aged 50 to 60 who received an inactivated influenza vaccine.

The chain has TRBV3-1 and TRBJ2-2; TRBD2 agrees at 11 bases. V lost 0 bases and J lost 6; bases outside the gene matches: 3. CDR1 and CDR2 from the germline V gene are LGHDT and YNNKEL (reference sequence). This CDR3 spans 16 amino acids. The CDR3 region has the DNA TGTGCCAGCAGCCAAGATTCTAGCGGGGGGCCCGGGGAGCTGTTTTTT. Amino acids: CASSQDSSGGPGELFF.

The chain is built from TRBV5-1 and TRBJ1-4, with D perhaps TRBD1 (6 bases). The V and J ends lost 2 bases and 3 bases respectively, with 11 bases between them. CDR3 length: 15 amino acids. CDR1 and CDR2 (germline): SGHRS, YFSETQ. CDR3: CASSLQTGPNEKLFF. CDR3 DNA sequence: TGCGCCAGCAGCTTACAGACAGGTCCTAATGAAAAACTGTTTTTT.

The chain carries TRBV6-2 or TRBV6-3 and TRBJ2-6; D remains ambiguous. CDR3 length equals 14 residues. Trimming stripped 5 bases from V and 0 bases from J, with 5 bases between. Germline V CDR1 and CDR2: MNHEY, SVGEGT. The CDR3 protein is CASSISSGANVLTF. The CDR3 DNA reads as TGTGCCAGCAGTATCAGCTCTGGGGCCAACGTCCTGACTTTC.

The chain uses TRBV15 and TRBJ2-3; TRBD2 matches at 8 bases. CDR1 is LNHNV, CDR2 YYDKDF, per germline (reference sequence). The CDR3 has 16 amino acids. Trimming took 1 base from V and 6 from J; bases not matched to a gene: 9. In DNA form, the CDR3 reads TGTGCCACCAGCAGAGGTGAACTAGCGGAAGACGATACGCAGTATTTT. Its translation: CATSRGELAEDDTQYF.

The chain is built from TRBV20-1 and TRBJ2-2, with D unclear. Germline CDR1 DFQATT, CDR2 SNEGSKA (reference sequence). V shed 3 bases and J shed 6 bases, with 8 bases lying between them. The CDR3 has 12 amino acids. CDR3 protein: CSARVEAGELFF. The DNA of the CDR3 is TGCAGTGCTAGGGTCGAGGCCGGGGAGCTGTTTTTT.

This clonotype was recorded a few times. The V and J genes are TRBV7-2 and TRBJ2-1; D is perhaps TRBD2 (7 bases). Deletions cut 1 base from V and 7 bases from J, with 11 bases between. CDR1 and CDR2 from the germline V gene are SGHTA and FQGNSA. CDR3 length: 14 amino acids. The CDR3 bases are TGTGCCAGCAGCTTAGTGCGGGGGCCAAATGAGCAGTTCTTC. It translates to CASSLVRGPNEQFF.

The genes are TRBV9 and TRBJ2-7; tentatively, D is TRBD1 (6 bases). Looked up from germline, CDR1 is SGDLS and CDR2 is YYNGEE. The CDR3 has 15 residues. Trimming pared 0 bases from V and 6 bases from J, leaving 16 bases between. CDR3 sequence reads: CASSVGQDGSGEQYF. The CDR3 DNA is TGTGCCAGCAGCGTAGGACAGGACGGAAGTGGCGAGCAGTACTTC.

This clonotype was observed at least ten times. The CDR3 DNA follows: TGTGCCAGCAGCCAATTGGTGCAAGAGACCCAGTACTTC. Encoded protein: CASSQLVQETQYF. The chain uses TRBV3-1 and TRBJ2-5; the D is unclear. CDR1 is LGHDT and CDR2 is YNNKEL in the germline V gene (reference sequence). The ends were cut back, 2 bases at V and 2 bases at J, with 6 bases in the middle. This CDR3 has 13 amino acids.